The 22 T cell receptor beta chains below all came from one sample that was sequenced in a study of regulatory T cells in long-lasting Graves disease. Arm-PCR of CDR3 regions with iRepertoire HTBI primers generated TCR beta libraries. TCRdb used MiXCR to reprocess the multiplex PCR reads, holding one entry per CDR3 protein. The sample lists almost 450,000 distinct CDR3 sequences; over 15% were seen once. This sample's time point: newly diagnosed GD, antithyroid drugs for less than 3 months. PBMC RNA served as the TCR library source. The same specimen was also included in a second study, on T cells in Graves' hyperthyroidism and ophthalmopathy.

The material was peripheral blood mononuclear cells (PBMCs), obtained at new diagnosis, from a patient treated with antithyroid drugs. The source is a young woman with Graves disease.

This clonotype was seen ten or more times. V is TRBV28 and J is TRBJ2-1; D is tentatively TRBD1 or TRBD2 (5 bases each). V was clipped by 3 bases and J by 4 bases, with 16 bases between them. The CDR3 contains 16 residues. Germline V gene lookup returns CDR1 MDHEN and CDR2 SYDVKM. CDR3: CASSFPFTRGYNEQFF. CDR3 nucleotide sequence: TGTGCCAGCAGTTTTCCCTTTACGAGGGGTTACAATGAGCAGTTCTTC.

The rearrangement links TRBV6-5 to TRBJ2-1; 13 positions match TRBD2. V dropped 4 bases and J dropped 6; count of bases not matched to a gene: 9. The CDR3 is made up of 17 amino acids. CDR1 and CDR2 (germline): MNHEY, SVGAGI. The CDR3 DNA sequence: TGTGCCAGCAGTTTCCCAGGACTAGCGGGAGTTGGCAATGAGCAGTTCTTC. It yields the protein CASSFPGLAGVGNEQFF.

This clonotype has just a few counts. The chain couples TRBV11-2 to TRBJ1-2; the D gene is possibly TRBD1 (5 bases). The V end lost 1 base, the J end lost 8 bases, and 20 bases lay between the germline ends. The CDR3 consists of 16 residues. CDR1 and CDR2 from the germline V gene are SGHAT and FQNNGV. CDR3 loop: CASSLGEGLPPGGYTF. CDR3 in DNA: TGTGCCAGCAGCTTAGGGGAGGGACTGCCCCCGGGGGGCTACACCTTC.

This clonotype was observed at least ten times. This rearrangement joins TRBV12-5 to TRBJ2-3, with D hard to call. In germline, CDR1 is LGHNT, CDR2 FRNRAP. This CDR3 contains 17 residues. With 4 bases removed from V and 2 bases from J, the gap between germline ends came to 19 bases. The CDR3 region is CASGSTIGMGTTDTQYF. CDR3 nucleotide sequence: TGTGCTAGTGGTTCCACGATTGGGATGGGAACCACAGATACGCAGTATTTT.

This clonotype was observed many times. The rearrangement links TRBV30 to TRBJ1-1; D is uncertain. The CDR3 runs 13 residues. Germline assignment: CDR1 GTSNPN and CDR2 SVGIG (reference sequence). Trimming took 4 bases from V and 2 from J, leaving 11 bases between them. Here the CDR3 DNA reads TGTGCCTGGAATTCCCTGCAAAACACTGAAGCTTTCTTT. It encodes CAWNSLQNTEAFF.

The chain joins TRBV28 to TRBJ1-5; D gene ambiguous. The CDR3 extends over 16 amino acids. Germline CDR1 MDHEN, CDR2 SYDVKM. The V end was cut by 4 bases, the J end by 0 bases, with 13 bases between. The CDR3 is CASSSKGRNSNQPQHF. The CDR3 DNA is TGTGCCAGCAGTTCTAAGGGCCGCAATAGCAATCAGCCCCAGCATTTT.

There are many counts of this clonotype. The CDR3 nucleotides are TGTGCCAGCTCCTCCCCAGTCCGAGAGGAGACCCAGTACTTC. The encoded protein is CASSSPVREETQYF. The J gene is TRBJ2-1, the V gene TRBV18; D unclear. The end of the DNA fits TRBJ2-5 better, so the J call may be wrong. Germline lookup yields CDR1 KGHSH and CDR2 LQKENI. CDR3 length: 14 amino acids.

This clonotype occurred many times. This sequence joins TRBV18 and TRBJ1-1, with a tentative D call TRBD1 (6 bases). CDR3 length: 15 residues. The V end was cut by 0 bases, the J end by 0 bases, with 8 bases between. Per the germline V gene, CDR1 is KGHSH and CDR2 is LQKENI. For the CDR3, the DNA is TGTGCCAGCTCACCACCGACAGGAATGAACACTGAAGCTTTCTTT. This encodes CASSPPTGMNTEAFF.

This sequence joins TRBV9 and TRBJ2-2; TRBD2 matches at 12 bases. V lost 2 bases and J lost 1; bases outside the gene matches: 6. The CDR3 runs to 18 residues. The germline CDR1 and CDR2 sequences are SGDLS and YYNGEE. The CDR3 loop is CASSVRLAGDVNTGELFF. Written as DNA, the CDR3 is TGTGCCAGCAGCGTTCGACTAGCGGGAGACGTGAACACCGGGGAGCTGTTTTTT.

There are a few counts of this clonotype. Sequence at one end of the junction differs from germline and may be a read error. This chain uses TRBV11-2 with TRBJ1-1; a possible D gene is TRBD1 (5 bases). The CDR3 is 15 amino acids. Germline V gives CDR1 SGHAT, CDR2 FQNNGV. CDR3 nucleotide sequence: TGCGCCAGCAGCCAAGAACCTAGGGGATGGGGTGAAGCTTTCTTT. Protein product: CASSQEPRGWGEAFF.

In this sample, this clonotype turned up many times. The chain carries TRBV28 and TRBJ2-7; D may match TRBD1 or TRBD2 (5 bases each). Germline V gene data show CDR1 as MDHEN and CDR2 as SYDVKM. V was pared by 3 bases and J by 5 bases, with 20 bases between. This CDR3 has 16 amino acids. As DNA, the CDR3 is TGTGCCAGCAGTTTCACCGGGACGCTCCGATCGGACGAGCAGTACTTC. As protein: CASSFTGTLRSDEQYF.

The chain combines TRBV30 with TRBJ2-1, with TRBD2 identical over 14 bases. V gave up 7 bases and J gave up 8 bases; unmatched junction bases: 7. CDR1 and CDR2 from the germline V gene are GTSNPN and SVGIG (reference sequence). This CDR3 has 14 residues. The CDR3: CAFQGLAGDDEQFF. For the CDR3, the DNA is TGTGCCTTCCAGGGACTAGCGGGAGACGATGAGCAGTTCTTC.

This clonotype was seen a few times. The chain carries TRBV29-1 and TRBJ1-1; a weak D match, TRBD1 (5 bases). V was shortened by 4 bases and J by 0 bases, with 9 bases between the two germline ends. This CDR3 contains 13 residues. Germline CDR1 SQVTM, CDR2 ANQGSEA. CDR3 DNA: TGCAGCGTTGTCCAGGGAGTGAACACTGAAGCTTTCTTT. Protein sequence: CSVVQGVNTEAFF.

CDR3 loop: CATVRLGIEDYGYTF. The DNA for the CDR3 is TGTGCCACAGTCAGATTGGGGATTGAGGACTATGGCTACACCTTC. The V and J genes are TRBV6-1 and TRBJ1-2, with no clear D. V dropped 10 bases and J dropped 3 bases, with 21 bases sitting between them. Germline loops: CDR1 MNHNS, CDR2 SASEGT. The CDR3 spans 15 residues.

This clonotype occurred a few times. J is TRBJ2-5 and V is TRBV15; D unresolved. The CDR3 totals 14 residues. Germline V CDR1 and CDR2: LNHNV, YYDKDF (reference sequence). V dropped 1 base and J dropped 5 bases, with 11 bases sitting between them. CDR3 loop: CATSRAPSSETQYF. Here the CDR3 DNA reads TGTGCCACCAGCAGAGCCCCGAGTTCCGAGACCCAGTACTTC.

This clonotype appeared a few times. A much more abundant neighbour one base away suggests this may be a read error. The CDR3 here is CASSRKGVTEAFF. The CDR3 bases are TGTGCCAGCTCGCGCAAGGGAGTCACTGAAGCTTTCTTT. The chain is built from TRBV18 and TRBJ1-1; D gene unclear. Germline V lookup: CDR1 KGHSH, CDR2 LQKENI. Trimming took off 6 bases at V and 4 bases at J, with 12 bases between the two ends. This CDR3 region has 13 residues.

This clonotype came up a few times. The chain employs TRBV20-1 and TRBJ2-5, with D possibly being TRBD1 or TRBD2 (5 bases each). This CDR3 region has 14 residues. Trimming pared 3 bases from V and 10 bases from J, leaving 21 bases between. Germline V gene sequence: CDR1 DFQATT, CDR2 SNEGSKA (reference sequence). The CDR3 loop is CSARTIEGPGNQYF. CDR3 DNA sequence: TGCAGTGCTAGGACTATTGAAGGCCCAGGGAACCAGTACTTC.

The V and J genes are TRBV11-3 and TRBJ1-1, with a possible D match to TRBD1 (5 bases). The V and J ends lost 2 bases and 2 bases respectively, with 9 bases between them. The CDR3 totals 14 residues. Looked up from germline, CDR1 is SGHNT and CDR2 is YENEEA. CDR3 region: CASSLYRSNTEAFF. The CDR3, as DNA: TGTGCCAGCAGCTTATACAGGAGTAACACTGAAGCTTTCTTT.

This clonotype was counted ten times or more. CDR3 bases: TGTGCCAGCAGCTTACCCAGGGGAACTGGAAACACCATATATTTT. Translated, it gives CASSLPRGTGNTIYF. The V call is TRBV13, the J call TRBJ1-3, with D perhaps matching TRBD1 (6 bases). The CDR3 totals 15 residues. CDR1 and CDR2 from the germline V gene are PRHDT and FYEKMQ (reference sequence). V dropped 2 bases and J dropped 2 bases, with 10 bases sitting between them.

This clonotype was counted at least ten times. CDR3 in amino acids: CSAPRGVSSYNEQFF. In DNA form, the CDR3 reads TGCAGCGCTCCGAGGGGGGTGAGCTCCTACAATGAGCAGTTCTTC. The rearrangement uses TRBV29-1 and TRBJ2-1, with D possibly being TRBD1 or TRBD2 (6 bases each). Between the trimmed V and J ends, which lost 7 bases and 0 bases, there was a span of 16 bases. Germline CDR1 reads SQVTM; CDR2 reads ANQGSEA. The CDR3 runs 15 residues.

In this sample, this clonotype turned up many times. The V and J genes are TRBV7-9 and TRBJ2-7; 14 nucleotides match TRBD2. Germline trimming cut 5 bases from V and 6 bases from J; bases unmatched to any gene: 3. This CDR3 contains 14 residues. Germline V gene data show CDR1 as SEHNR and CDR2 as FQNEAQ (reference sequence). The CDR3 DNA follows: TGTGCCAGCAGCCTCGGGACTAGCGGGAGCGAGCAGTACTTC. It is translated as CASSLGTSGSEQYF. The whole variable domain, filled in from reference TRBV7-9 and TRBJ2-7, reads DTGVSQNPRHKITKRGQNVTFRCDPISEHNRLYWYRQTLGQGPEFLTYFQNEAQLEKSRLLSDRFSAERPKGSFSTLEIQRTEQGDSAMYLCASSLGTSGSEQYFGPGTRLTVT.

Ten or more counts support this clonotype. This chain joins TRBV11-2 and TRBJ2-1; D possibly corresponds to TRBD1 (6 bases). Trimming cost V 3 bases and J 1 base, with 10 bases left between them. The CDR3 runs to 15 residues. From germline, CDR1 is SGHAT and CDR2 FQNNGV. In DNA, the CDR3 is TGTGCCAGCAGCTTCGGACAGATTTCCTACAATGAGCAGTTCTTC. It encodes CASSFGQISYNEQFF. The variable domain in full, completed from reference TRBV11-2 and TRBJ2-1, reads EAGVAQSPRYKIIEKRQSVAFWCNPISGHATLYWYQQILGQGPKLLIQFQNNGVVDDSQLPKDRFSAERLKGVDSTLKIQPAKLEDSAVYLCASSFGQISYNEQFFGPGTRLTVL.